A single sample gave rise to the 11 T cell receptor beta chains below, sequenced in a study of blood T cell repertoires in COVID-19. Repertoires were generated with immunoSEQ multiplex PCR, while TCRdb's copy carries only in-frame clones and drops some. Among 65,000 to 70,000 clones, 87% were seen once, and the ten largest hold approximately 20%. The material sequenced was peripheral blood. These receptors were collected from an elderly woman with acute or convalescent COVID-19.

The chain couples TRBV28 to TRBJ2-1; D gene ambiguous. CDR3 length: 12 residues. CDR1 is MDHEN, CDR2 SYDVKM, per germline. V lost 4 bases, J lost 10 bases, and 11 bases lay in between. Here the CDR3 reads CASSSGWAEQFF. CDR3 sequence (DNA): TGTGCCAGCAGTTCCGGTTGGGCCGAGCAGTTCTTC.

The rearrangement joins TRBV3-1 (or the pseudogene TRBV3-2) to TRBJ2-5, with D possibly matching TRBD1 (6 bases). V was cut by 1 base and J by 12 bases, with 9 bases left in between. The germline CDR1 and CDR2 sequences are LGHDT and YNNKEL (reference sequence). The CDR3 length is 11 residues. The CDR3 sequence is CASSQGQGKYF. The CDR3 coding sequence is TGTGCCAGCAGCCAAGGGCAGGGGAAGTACTTC.

V is TRBV7-2 and J is TRBJ2-1, with 10 bases fitting TRBD2. This CDR3 spans 19 amino acids. With 3 bases clipped from V and 0 bases from J, the junction kept 11 bases outside the gene matches. Germline-derived CDR1 and CDR2 are SGHTA and FQGNSA. The CDR3 coding sequence is TGTGCCAGCAGCTTCCCCTGGCAGCGGGGGGGCCTCTCCTACAATGAGCAGTTCTTC. Translation gives CASSFPWQRGGLSYNEQFF.

The CDR3 sequence: CASSLAGTTNTGELFF. Written as DNA, the CDR3 is TGCGCCAGCAGCTTGGCCGGGACAACGAACACCGGGGAGCTGTTTTTT. The rearrangement links TRBV5-1 to TRBJ2-2, with D perhaps TRBD1 (6 bases). CDR1 and CDR2 (germline): SGHRS, YFSETQ. The CDR3 runs to 16 residues. V shed 0 bases and J shed 0 bases, with 9 bases lying between them.

The chain carries TRBV29-1 and TRBJ1-1; D possibly corresponds to TRBD1 (6 bases). CDR3 size: 12 residues. CDR1 is SQVTM, CDR2 ANQGSEA, per germline. Deletions cut 5 bases from V and 11 bases from J, with 18 bases between. DNA of the CDR3: TGCAGCGTTCGATATTCGGGACAATCGGCTTTCTTT. Its translation is CSVRYSGQSAFF.

The chain employs TRBV5-4 and TRBJ1-3, with D possibly matching TRBD1 (6 bases). This CDR3 is 13 amino acids long. Germline V gene sequence: CDR1 SGHNT, CDR2 YYREEE (reference sequence). V dropped 1 base and J dropped 4 bases, with 6 bases sitting between them. CDR3 sequence reads: CASSLRGGNTIYF. The CDR3, as DNA: TGTGCCAGCAGCTTGAGGGGGGGAAACACCATATATTTT.

About this clone itself: A junction boundary mismatches the germline segment, possibly from a read error. V and J are TRBV5-1 and TRBJ1-2; D is ambiguous. The V gene's germline CDR1 is SGHRS and CDR2 YFSETQ. The CDR3 runs to 14 residues. CDR3 nucleotide sequence: TGCGCCAGCAGCGCCGCGGGTGACCCCAATGGTTACACCTTC. Its protein is CASSAAGDPNGYTF.

This clone was observed once. This rearrangement joins TRBV27 to TRBJ2-5; 7 bases line up with TRBD2. J was trimmed by 0 bases and V by 5 bases; bases with no gene match: 6. Germline V gene sequence: CDR1 MNHEY, CDR2 SMNVEV (reference sequence). This CDR3 contains 15 residues. CDR3 sequence (DNA): TGTGCCAGCAGTAGTTCGGCGGGAGACCAAGAGACCCAGTACTTC. Its translation: CASSSSAGDQETQYF.

This clone was seen a few times. The J gene is TRBJ2-7, the V gene TRBV7-8; TRBD2 is a possible D gene (7 bases). V was trimmed by 1 base and J by 2 bases, leaving 12 bases between them. The length of the CDR3 is 15 residues. The V gene's germline CDR1 is SGHVS and CDR2 FQNEAQ. DNA for the CDR3: TGTGCCAGCAGCTTAGAGGGGGGAGGGCCCTACGAGCAGTACTTC. The encoded protein is CASSLEGGGPYEQYF.

The rearrangement joins TRBV6-5 to TRBJ2-7; weak D call: TRBD2 (6 bases). The CDR3 sequence is 12 residues long. CDR1 is MNHEY and CDR2 is SVGAGI in the germline V gene. V lost 6 bases and J lost 6, with 12 bases in between. The CDR3 sequence is CASSQTSSEQYF. The CDR3 DNA sequence: TGTGCCAGCAGCCAGACTAGTTCCGAGCAGTACTTC.

The chain combines TRBV28 with TRBJ1-4; D gene unclear. The CDR3 loop spans 14 amino acids. V lost 5 bases and J lost 8, with 15 bases in between. Germline V gene data show CDR1 as MDHEN and CDR2 as SYDVKM. CDR3 coding DNA: TGTGCCAGCAGTGGCGGCGTAACGCGGGAAAAACTGTTTTTT. Protein: CASSGGVTREKLFF.